The entry that follows covers one TCR beta chain sequence. What it binds is not known. V was shortened by 0 bases and J by 11 bases, with 14 bases between the two germline ends. Germline CDR1 is SGHTA and CDR2 is FQGNSA. The CDR3 has 15 residues. For the second PCR, which ran for roughly 6 to 11 cycles, a sample-barcoded 5' primer and a J-beta primer mix were used. TCRdb fed the 5' RACE reads into MiXCR, producing one record per CDR3 protein. Of some 900,000 distinct CDR3 sequences detected, 40% to 60% appear once; the ten largest clones hold 13%. These data are taken from a study of blood T cells in healthy people across ages. Each donor's blood draw was approximately 10 milliliters of peripheral blood. PBMCs numbering at least 6.5 million were isolated per sample. Study-wide points: Per million T cells, TCR beta diversity dropped roughly linearly as age increased. Higher diversity and more naive CD4+ cells were features of long-lived donors, compared to aged donors.

Source material: blood. The TCR originated in a man under 40 in good health. The genes are TRBV7-2 and TRBJ1-6; possible D gene TRBD1, 5 bases. DNA for the CDR3: TGTGCCAGCAGCTTAGCAAGCAGGGTAGATACACCCCTCCACTTT. The encoded protein is CASSLASRVDTPLHF.